This TCR beta chain derives from a study of spatial heterogeneity in lung cancer. Study background: Consistent detection of more beta-chain than alpha-chain sequences was observed. There were, on average, more than eight raw-read appearances for each unique TCR and UMI combination.

Time point in this sample: sample taken at primary tumor resection. In each case, whole RNA from tumor, nontumor lung or frozen PBMC was sequenced unsorted. A total of approximately 75 untreated early-stage non-small cell lung cancer patients served as donors. TCR cDNA molecules each had a unique molecular identifier. TCRdb analysed the 5' RACE reads with MiXCR anew, one entry per CDR3 protein. The sample holds approximately 11,000 distinct CDR3 sequences, roughly 6.2% seen once. The germline V gene has CDR1 DFQATT and CDR2 SNEGSKA (reference sequence). V shed 3 bases, J shed 11 bases, and the junction held 8 bases outside the gene matches. This CDR3 contains 12 residues. This clonotype was detected many times. This beta chain is an unintended read in a library built for alpha chains; its size means little.

The TCR originated in a male donor with early-stage non-small cell lung cancer. The genes are TRBV20-1 and TRBJ2-3; TRBD2 agrees at 7 bases. Here the sequenced sample was normal lung tissue next to the tumor, taken at surgery. The CDR3 here is CSASVTSKLQYF. The CDR3 DNA sequence: TGCAGTGCTAGTGTGACTAGCAAGTTGCAGTATTTT.